Listed here is a single T cell receptor beta chain. This entry is derived from a study of blood T cell repertoires in COVID-19. About the study: Both acute and convalescent COVID-19 samples were obtained from the United States, Italy and Spain. The cDNA or gDNA used as material had been derived from T cells, B-cell-depleted T cells, or PBMCs.

Original data processing: It was from reference gene primer amplification that nucleated cell counts were estimated. Sequencing used immunoSEQ multiplex PCR; TCRdb keeps in-frame clones, though not all of them. D and trimming come from the DNA, and the V and J calls and clone size come from that table. The sample contains 97,000 or so clones, more than 65% of which appear only once. The CDR3 has 14 residues. The V gene end was trimmed by 9 bases and the J gene end by 2 bases; junction bases not matched to a gene: 7. CDR1 and CDR2 from the germline V gene are LNHDA and SQIVND (reference sequence). The sequenced sample was peripheral blood. The clonotype was recovered from a woman of 80 years or more with active or convalescent COVID-19. The rearrangement links TRBV19 to TRBJ2-1, with 7 bases aligning to TRBD1. CDR3 sequence: CASKTGDPYNEQFF. The CDR3, as DNA: TGTGCCAGCAAAACAGGGGACCCCTACAATGAGCAGTTCTTC.